The sample holds one count of the clone carrying this TCR beta chain. V was pared by 0 bases and J by 7 bases, with 10 bases between. The germline CDR1 and CDR2 sequences are SQVTM and ANQGSEA. The CDR3 runs to 13 residues. The sample belongs to a study of cytomegalovirus exposure and HLA in healthy donors. Though probably carrying unrecorded immune exposures, donors were nominally healthy at sampling. Both 60 Vbeta primers and 13 Jbeta primers went into the PCR. The data were produced by immunoSEQ multiplex PCR, yet TCRdb's version contains in-frame clones alone and is incomplete. The sample yields about 190,000 clones, roughly 80% seen once.

The sample consisted of PBMCs. The rearrangement uses TRBV29-1 and TRBJ1-3; D perhaps matches TRBD1 (6 bases). The sequence derives from a man in his forties in good health and CMV-seropositive. The DNA for the CDR3 is TGCAGCGTTGAAGACGACAGGCTCAACACCATATATTTT. Its protein is CSVEDDRLNTIYF.